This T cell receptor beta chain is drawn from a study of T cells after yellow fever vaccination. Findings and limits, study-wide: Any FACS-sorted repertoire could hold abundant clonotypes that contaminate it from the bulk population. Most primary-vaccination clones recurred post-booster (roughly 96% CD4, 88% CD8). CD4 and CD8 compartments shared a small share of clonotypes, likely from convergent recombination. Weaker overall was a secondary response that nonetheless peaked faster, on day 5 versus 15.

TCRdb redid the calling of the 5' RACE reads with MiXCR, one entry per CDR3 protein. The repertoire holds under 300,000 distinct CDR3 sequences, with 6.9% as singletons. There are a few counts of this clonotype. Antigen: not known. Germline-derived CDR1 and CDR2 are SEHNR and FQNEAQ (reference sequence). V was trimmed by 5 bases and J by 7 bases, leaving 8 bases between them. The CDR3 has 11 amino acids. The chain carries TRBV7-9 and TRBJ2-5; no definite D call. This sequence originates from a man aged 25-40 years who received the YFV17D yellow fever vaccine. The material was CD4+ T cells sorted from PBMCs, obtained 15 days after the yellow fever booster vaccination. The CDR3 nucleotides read TGTGCCAGCAGCCCTGCCGGGACCCAGTACTTC. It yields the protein CASSPAGTQYF.